The rows below give T cell receptor beta chains drawn from one sample of a study of high-grade serous ovarian cancer treatment subgroups. The repertoire was sequenced with immunoSEQ multiplex PCR; TCRdb's copy has only in-frame clones and lacks some. The repertoire holds approximately 6,200 clones, with just over 70% as singletons. The sequencing sample was made of tumor tissue. Every receptor here comes from a human donor with high-grade serous ovarian cancer. Each CDR3 is given without its conserved first and last residue.

>TRBJ2-7|TRBV4-3
ASSQERAPSYEQY
>TRBJ2-7|TRBV18
ASSISNSQLSYEQY
>TRBJ1-1|TRBV5-6
ASSLFGSGGNTEAF
>TRBJ1-2|TRBV5-8
ASSFNPEGTLYGYT
>TRBJ1-2|TRBV18
ASSPPPTGIGNYGYT
>TRBJ1-1|TRBV9
ASRGGQANTEAF
>TRBJ1-2|TRBV7-6
ASSLSVTGKGYT
>TRBJ2-5|TRBV7-2
ASSQQSLSQETQY
>NA|TRBV7-9
ASSLGTGPNEQY
>TRBJ1-2|TRBV27
ASSLRPTMSGYT
>TRBJ2-7|TRBV13
ASSSGTSENYEQY
>TRBJ1-1|TRBV30
AWSASRGAEEAF
>TRBJ2-7|TRBV5-4
ASSSSLGDEQY
>TRBJ2-5|TRBV5-1
ASSWNAAGETQY
>TRBJ1-2|TRBV19
ASSIDPSYGYT
>TRBJ1-2|TRBV5-6
ASSLGGTGAYGYT
>TRBJ1-4|TRBV7-2
ASRLQAGGAGEKLF
>TRBJ2-3|TRBV7-9
ASSLRTGALLIITDTQY
>TRBJ2-5|TRBV5-1
ASSLTGHQETQY
>TRBJ2-3|TRBV5-1
ASSTLGQGISDTQY
>TRBJ2-3|TRBV6-5
ATGIGGLNTQY
>TRBJ2-1|TRBV27
ASSFQGSSYNEQF
>TRBJ1-3|TRBV28
ASSSAEASGNTIY
>TRBJ1-3|TRBV9
ASSVTGSSGNTIY
>TRBJ1-2|TRBV6-5
ASSYSASGGRNGYT
>TRBJ2-7|TRBV5-5
ASSRSGLEYEQY
>TRBJ2-1|TRBV7-2
ASSPRRTIRQEQF
>TRBJ1-5|TRBV7-8
ASSRVGGGNQPQH
>TRBJ2-3|TRBV28
ASSLLSRDTQY
>TRBJ1-2|TRBV7-9
ASSLDRTTYGYT
>TRBJ1-1|TRBV29-1
SVKGDTEAF
>TRBJ1-6|TRBV27
ASREVGSPLH
>TRBJ2-7|TRBV7-2
ASSFPGQPYEQY
>TRBJ1-1|TRBV4-3
ASSVNPRQGFEAF
>TRBJ1-6|TRBV6-6
ASSYKGQNNSPLH
>TRBJ1-4|TRBV5-1
ASSAEAQLNEKLF
>TRBJ1-5|TRBV10-3
ASSLRDGVPQH
>TRBJ1-2|TRBV16
ARSDSPSRDGYT
>TRBJ1-3|TRBV7-2
ASSHERGDTIY
>TRBJ1-2|TRBV5-4
ASSGIGSWAGYT
>TRBJ1-2|TRBV27
ASSFGDRVSGYT
>TRBJ1-2|TRBV19
ASSPTDRLDYGYT
>TRBJ2-5|TRBV9
ASSVGSGGDETQY
>TRBJ1-2|TRBV7-2
ASSLDVSYGYT
>TRBJ1-5|TRBV2
ASNGRGQTQH
>TRBJ2-2|TRBV7-2
ASSLVARGGPGELF
>TRBJ1-1|TRBV2
ASSGGTEAF
>TRBJ1-6|TRBV6-5
ASSRDRDSPLH
>TRBJ1-2|TRBV6-1
ASSEIRDSGPGNT
>TRBJ2-1|TRBV6-1
ASSEQPLNEQF
>TRBJ1-2|TRBV7-2
ASSLGQVGGYT
>TRBJ1-5|TRBV5-1
ASREEGNQPQH
>TRBJ1-6|TRBV6-5
ASSLDSVSSPLH
>TRBJ1-6|TRBV7-6
ASRFGADSPLH